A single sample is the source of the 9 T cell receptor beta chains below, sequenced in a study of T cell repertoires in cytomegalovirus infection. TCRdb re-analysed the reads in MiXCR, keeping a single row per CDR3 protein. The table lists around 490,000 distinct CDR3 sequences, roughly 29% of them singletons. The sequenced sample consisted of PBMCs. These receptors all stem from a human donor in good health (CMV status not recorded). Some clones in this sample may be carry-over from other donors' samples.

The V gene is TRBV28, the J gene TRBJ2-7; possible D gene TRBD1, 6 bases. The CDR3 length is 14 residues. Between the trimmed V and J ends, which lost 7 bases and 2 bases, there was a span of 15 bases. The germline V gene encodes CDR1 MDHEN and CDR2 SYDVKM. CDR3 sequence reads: CASTEQGPPYEQYF. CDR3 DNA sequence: TGTGCCAGCACGGAGCAGGGGCCCCCCTACGAGCAGTACTTC.

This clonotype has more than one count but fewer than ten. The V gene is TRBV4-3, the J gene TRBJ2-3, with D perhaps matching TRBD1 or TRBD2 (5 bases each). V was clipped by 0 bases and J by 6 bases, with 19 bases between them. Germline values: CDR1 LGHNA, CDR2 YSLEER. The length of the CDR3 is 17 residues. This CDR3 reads CASSQDEAETRDDTQYF. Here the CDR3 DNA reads TGCGCCAGCAGCCAAGATGAAGCAGAGACCAGGGACGATACGCAGTATTTT.

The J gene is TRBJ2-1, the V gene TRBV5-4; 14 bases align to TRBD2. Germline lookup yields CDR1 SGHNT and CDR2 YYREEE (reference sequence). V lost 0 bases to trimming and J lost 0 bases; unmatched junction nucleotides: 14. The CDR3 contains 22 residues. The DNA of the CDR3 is TGTGCCAGCAGCTTGGCGGTTCGGGGGACTAGCGGGAGCGATAGCTCCTACAATGAGCAGTTCTTC. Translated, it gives CASSLAVRGTSGSDSSYNEQFF. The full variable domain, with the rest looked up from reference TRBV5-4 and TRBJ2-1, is ETGVTQSPTHLIKTRGQQVTLRCSSQSGHNTVSWYQQALGQGPQFIFQYYREEENGRGNFPPRFSGLQFPNYSSELNVNALELDDSALYLCASSLAVRGTSGSDSSYNEQFFGPGTRLTVL.

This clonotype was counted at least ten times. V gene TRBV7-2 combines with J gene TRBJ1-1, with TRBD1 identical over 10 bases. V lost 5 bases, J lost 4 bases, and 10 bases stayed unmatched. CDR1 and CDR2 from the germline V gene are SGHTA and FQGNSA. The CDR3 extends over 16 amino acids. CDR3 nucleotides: TGTGCCAGCAGCGTTCCTATCGGGACAGGGGTCACTGAAGCTTTCTTT. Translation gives CASSVPIGTGVTEAFF.

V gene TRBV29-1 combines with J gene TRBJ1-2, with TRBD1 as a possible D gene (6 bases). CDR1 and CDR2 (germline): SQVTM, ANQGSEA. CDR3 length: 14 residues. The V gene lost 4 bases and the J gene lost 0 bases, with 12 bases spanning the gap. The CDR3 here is CSVVGGPTNYGYTF. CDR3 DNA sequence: TGCAGCGTTGTGGGGGGCCCTACTAACTATGGCTACACCTTC.

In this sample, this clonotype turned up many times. The CDR3 sequence: CASSERTGGNQPQHF. The CDR3 DNA follows: TGTGCCAGCAGCGAGAGGACAGGGGGTAATCAGCCCCAGCATTTT. This chain joins TRBV7-2 and TRBJ1-5; TRBD1 aligns across 10 bases. The germline V gene has CDR1 SGHTA and CDR2 FQGNSA. V lost 5 bases and J lost 4; bases outside the gene matches: 5. The CDR3 has 15 residues.

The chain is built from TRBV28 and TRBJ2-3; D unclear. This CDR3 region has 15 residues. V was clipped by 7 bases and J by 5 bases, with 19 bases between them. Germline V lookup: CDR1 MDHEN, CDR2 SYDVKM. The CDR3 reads CASTPVWLVGDTQYF. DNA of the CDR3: TGTGCCAGCACCCCGGTTTGGCTAGTAGGAGATACGCAGTATTTT.

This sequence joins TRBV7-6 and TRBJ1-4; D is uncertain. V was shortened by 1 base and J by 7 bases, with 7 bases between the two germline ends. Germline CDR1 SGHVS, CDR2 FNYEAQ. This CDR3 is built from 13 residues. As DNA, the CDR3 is TGTGCCAGCAGCTTAGAAAGAGCTGAAAAACTGTTTTTT. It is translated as CASSLERAEKLFF.

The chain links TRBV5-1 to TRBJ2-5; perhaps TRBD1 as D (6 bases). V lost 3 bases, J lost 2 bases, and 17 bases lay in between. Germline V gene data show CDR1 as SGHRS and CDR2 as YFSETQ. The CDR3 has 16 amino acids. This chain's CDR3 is CASSSPPRGTQETQYF. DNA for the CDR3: TGCGCCAGCAGCTCCCCCCCCAGGGGAACTCAAGAGACCCAGTACTTC.